These 16 T cell receptor beta chains share one sample of origin, sequenced in a study of blood T cell repertoires in COVID-19. Produced via immunoSEQ multiplex PCR; TCRdb's table is partial and in-frame only. The data show over 120,000 clones, with 75% to 85% seen just once and 3.5% to 4% held by the top ten. Sequencing input: peripheral blood. The receptors come from a man aged 70 or older who had recovered from COVID-19.

V is TRBV6-5 and J is TRBJ2-2, with 9 bases that match TRBD2. J lost 5 bases, V lost 2 bases, and 3 bases had no gene match. Germline V gene data show CDR1 as MNHEY and CDR2 as SVGAGI. The CDR3 is 15 amino acids. The CDR3 spells CASSYRAGGTGELFF. CDR3 nucleotides: TGTGCCAGCAGTTACCGAGCGGGAGGTACCGGGGAGCTGTTTTTT.

This clone came up a few times. The rearrangement links TRBV5-1 to TRBJ1-5; TRBD1 is a possible D gene (6 bases). This CDR3 spans 13 amino acids. V was cut by 1 base and J by 7 bases, with 9 bases left in between. The V gene's germline CDR1 is SGHRS and CDR2 YFSETQ. CDR3 protein: CASSLQGYQPQHF. CDR3 nucleotide sequence: TGCGCCAGCAGCTTGCAGGGGTACCAGCCCCAGCATTTT.

The gene calls are TRBV9 and TRBJ1-3, with no clear D. CDR1 and CDR2 from the germline V gene are SGDLS and YYNGEE. The CDR3 length is 13 residues. V shed 2 bases and J shed 8 bases, with 11 bases lying between them. CDR3 protein: CASSVGMEDTIYF. CDR3 nucleotides: TGTGCCAGCAGCGTCGGAATGGAGGACACCATATATTTT. Drawing the rest from reference TRBV9 and TRBJ1-3, the complete variable domain is DSGVTQTPKHLITATGQRVTLRCSPRSGDLSVYWYQQSLDQGLQFLIQYYNGEERAKGNILERFSAQQFPDLHSELNLSSLELGDSALYFCASSVGMEDTIYFGEGSWLTVV.

The chain employs TRBV5-5 and TRBJ2-7, with 10 positions matching TRBD2. V lost 2 bases to trimming and J lost 7 bases; unmatched junction nucleotides: 12. Germline V lookup: CDR1 SGHKS, CDR2 YYEKEE (reference sequence). This CDR3 has 16 residues. This CDR3 is CASSFLMASGSGEQYF. DNA of the CDR3: TGTGCCAGCAGCTTCCTCATGGCTAGCGGGAGTGGGGAGCAGTACTTC. The full variable domain, its missing parts supplied by reference TRBV5-5 and TRBJ2-7, is DAGVTQSPTHLIKTRGQQVTLRCSPISGHKSVSWYQQVLGQGPQFIFQYYEKEERGRGNFPDRFSARQFPNYSSELNVNALLLGDSALYLCASSFLMASGSGEQYFGPGTRLTVT.

The V and J genes are TRBV12-3 or TRBV12-4 and TRBJ2-7, with D unclear. The CDR3 is 13 residues long. V lost 4 bases and J 2 bases, leaving 9 bases between the germline ends. As DNA, the CDR3 is TGTGCCAGCAGTTCCCTATCCGCCTACGAGCAGTACTTC. Protein: CASSSLSAYEQYF.

This clone was seen a handful of times. The chain couples TRBV30 to TRBJ1-1; D is uncertain. This CDR3 is built from 15 residues. The V end lost 0 bases, the J end lost 0 bases, and 11 bases lay between the germline ends. The germline CDR1 and CDR2 sequences are GTSNPN and SVGIG (reference sequence). CDR3 amino acids: CAWSVLATMNTEAFF. The CDR3 coding sequence is TGTGCCTGGAGTGTCTTAGCGACAATGAACACTGAAGCTTTCTTT.

The chain combines TRBV7-2 with TRBJ2-7; TRBD1 matches 7 bases. CDR1 is SGHTA and CDR2 is FQGNSA in the germline V gene. The CDR3 contains 14 residues. J was trimmed by 0 bases and V by 2 bases; bases with no gene match: 1. CDR3 protein: CASSLQGVSYEQYF. Here the CDR3 DNA reads TGTGCCAGCAGCTTACAGGGGGTCTCCTACGAGCAGTACTTC.

This chain links TRBV7-9 with TRBJ2-3; 10 bases match TRBD1. V lost 5 bases, J lost 1 base, and 6 bases stayed unmatched. CDR1 is SEHNR, CDR2 FQNEAQ, per germline (reference sequence). CDR3 length: 16 residues. DNA of the CDR3: TGTGCCAGCAGCCCGGGACAGGGGTCCCGCACAGATACGCAGTATTTT. Its protein is CASSPGQGSRTDTQYF.

J is TRBJ2-7 and V is TRBV30; possibly TRBD1 for D (6 bases). V lost 2 bases and J 6 bases, leaving 14 bases between the germline ends. The CDR3 length is 13 residues. CDR1 is GTSNPN, CDR2 SVGIG, per germline (reference sequence). CDR3 residues: CAWSLTGPGEQYF. The CDR3 region has the DNA TGTGCCTGGAGTTTGACAGGCCCCGGCGAGCAGTACTTC.

In DNA form, the CDR3 reads TGTGCCGTAAGGGGGGGGGTTTACAATGAGCAGTTCTTC. This codes for CAVRGGVYNEQFF. The chain carries TRBV10-3 and TRBJ2-1, with D tentatively TRBD2 (7 bases). V was clipped by 11 bases and J by 4 bases, with 15 bases between them. From germline, CDR1 is ENHRY and CDR2 SYGVKD. This CDR3 region has 13 residues.

The chain uses TRBV27 and TRBJ2-1, with 13 bases that match TRBD2. CDR3 length: 18 residues. V shed 5 bases and J 5 bases; nucleotides not matched to a gene: 12. Germline-derived CDR1 and CDR2 are MNHEY and SMNVEV (reference sequence). The DNA of the CDR3 is TGTGCCAGCAGTCACTGGGAGGGACTAGCGGGAACCAACAATGAGCAGTTCTTC. This translates into CASSHWEGLAGTNNEQFF.

The chain is built from TRBV2 and TRBJ2-5; 7 bases are a match to TRBD1. Germline assignment: CDR1 SNHLY and CDR2 FYNNEI. Germline trimming cut 3 bases from V and 6 bases from J; bases unmatched to any gene: 7. The CDR3 is 14 amino acids. CDR3 DNA sequence: TGTGCCAGCAGTGAGACAGGGTCTCTGAAGACCCAGTACTTC. Encoded protein: CASSETGSLKTQYF.

The chain joins TRBV13 to TRBJ2-5, with 11 bases that match TRBD2. Germline V gives CDR1 PRHDT, CDR2 FYEKMQ (reference sequence). This CDR3 is built from 15 residues. V lost 1 base, J lost 5 bases, and 3 bases stayed unmatched. For the CDR3, the DNA is TGTGCCAGCAGCTTAGTAGCGGGAGGGATCGAGACCCAGTACTTC. It specifies CASSLVAGGIETQYF.

The rearrangement uses TRBV24-1 and TRBJ1-4; D perhaps matches TRBD1 (6 bases). Deletions cut 11 bases from V and 7 bases from J, with 16 bases between. The CDR3 is made up of 13 amino acids. Germline assignment: CDR1 KGHDR and CDR2 SFDVKD. The DNA for the CDR3 is TGTGCCAGTAGGGGGGGGAAGGGTGAAAAACTGTTTTTT. Translating it yields CASRGGKGEKLFF.

This chain links TRBV6-1 with TRBJ1-3; the D gene is possibly TRBD1 (5 bases). V was trimmed by 2 bases and J by 2 bases, leaving 10 bases between them. CDR1 MNHNS and CDR2 SASEGT come from the germline V gene. CDR3 length: 15 residues. Here the CDR3 DNA reads TGTGCCAGCAGTGAAAATGTGGGGCCTGGAAACACCATATATTTT. Translating gives CASSENVGPGNTIYF.

The rearrangement uses TRBV7-2 and TRBJ2-4; maybe TRBD1 (5 bases). Trimming took off 1 base at V and 3 bases at J, with 16 bases between the two ends. The CDR3 spans 17 residues. Germline V lookup: CDR1 SGHTA, CDR2 FQGNSA. In DNA, the CDR3 is TGTGCCAGCAGCTTAGAGTATACACCACAGGACAAAAACATTCAGTACTTC. Translated: CASSLEYTPQDKNIQYF.